Shown below are 22 T cell receptor beta chains from a single sample sequenced in a study of T cell repertoires in cytomegalovirus infection. The antigens for these receptors are not known. TCRdb independently ran MiXCR on the reads; one entry per CDR3 protein. Here the sample spans about a million distinct CDR3 sequences, roughly 31% being singletons. This specimen was cultured CD8+ T cells from PBMCs, taken from culture after CMV antigen stimulation. These TCRs come from a human donor in good health (CMV status not recorded). Some clones in this sample may be carry-over from other donors' samples.

The V gene is TRBV12-3 or TRBV12-4, the J gene TRBJ2-7; D is uncertain. Trimming pared 5 bases from V and 0 bases from J, leaving 23 bases between. This CDR3 is 18 amino acids long. This chain's CDR3 is CASSPPRTYVFDSYEQYF. DNA for the CDR3: TGTGCCAGCAGTCCCCCGCGGACGTACGTCTTCGACTCCTACGAGCAGTACTTC.

The chain couples TRBV2 to TRBJ2-3; D call uncertain. The V end lost 1 base, the J end lost 3 bases, and 14 bases lay between the germline ends. The germline V gene has CDR1 SNHLY and CDR2 FYNNEI. The CDR3 runs 16 residues. The CDR3 spells CASSEGETWGTDTQYF. CDR3 DNA sequence: TGTGCCAGCAGTGAAGGCGAGACATGGGGAACAGATACGCAGTATTTT.

Worth noting for this clonotype: An end of the junction does not agree with germline; a read error may underlie this. CDR3 region: CAICETSGGPSNEQFF. The DNA of the CDR3 is TGTGCCATCTGTGAGACTAGCGGGGGACCATCCAATGAGCAGTTCTTC. The genes are TRBV10-3 and TRBJ2-1, with 12 bases matching TRBD2. The CDR3 contains 16 residues. CDR1 and CDR2 (germline): ENHRY, SYGVKD.

This chain uses TRBV2 with TRBJ2-6; no clear D gene. CDR1 is SNHLY and CDR2 is FYNNEI in the germline V gene. V was pared by 1 base and J by 2 bases, with 6 bases between. The CDR3 has 15 residues. This chain's CDR3 is CASSEGQAGANVLTF. CDR3 coding DNA: TGTGCCAGCAGTGAAGGGCAAGCTGGGGCCAACGTCCTGACTTTC.

With regard to this clonotype: Relative to the germline gene, one junction end is altered; a read error may explain this. This chain connects TRBV7-6 to TRBJ2-1; D gene uncertain. CDR1 and CDR2 from the germline V gene are SGHVS and FNYEAQ. The CDR3 is 15 residues long. CDR3 nucleotides: TGTGCCAGCAGCGTCGACCACTCCTCCTGCAATGAGCAGTTCTTC. It is translated as CASSVDHSSCNEQFF.

This clonotype has more than one count but fewer than ten. The genes are TRBV12-3 or TRBV12-4 and TRBJ2-2, with D possibly being TRBD1 (6 bases). The ends were cut back, 7 bases at V and 4 bases at J, with 13 bases in the middle. The CDR3 loop spans 14 amino acids. The CDR3 loop reads CASIYRVGTGELFF. In DNA form, the CDR3 reads TGTGCCAGCATCTACAGGGTTGGCACCGGGGAGCTGTTTTTT.

This clonotype showed up many times. This sequence joins TRBV19 and TRBJ2-1; a weak D match, TRBD2 (7 bases). Germline assignment: CDR1 LNHDA and CDR2 SQIVND (reference sequence). The V end was cut by 4 bases, the J end by 0 bases, with 19 bases between. CDR3 length: 18 residues. This CDR3 reads CASSTRGGGRASYNEQFF. CDR3 nucleotides: TGTGCCAGTAGTACAAGGGGGGGAGGGAGGGCCTCCTACAATGAGCAGTTCTTC.

The table lists this clonotype with a few counts. This rearrangement joins TRBV6-2 or TRBV6-3 to TRBJ2-4; tentatively, D is TRBD1 (5 bases). V was cut by 4 bases and J by 2 bases, with 15 bases left in between. The CDR3 totals 16 residues. Germline CDR1 reads MNHEY; CDR2 reads SVGEGT. CDR3 DNA sequence: TGTGCCAGCAGTTCGACGAGACAGTACCCCAAAAACATTCAGTACTTC. The encoded protein is CASSSTRQYPKNIQYF.

There are a few counts of this clonotype. This chain uses TRBV11-2 with TRBJ2-2; D is ambiguous. Trimming cost V 1 base and J 1 base, with 10 bases left between them. The CDR3 length is 16 residues. The germline V gene encodes CDR1 SGHAT and CDR2 FQNNGV. The CDR3 sequence is CASSLGLRGNTGELFF. The CDR3 DNA follows: TGTGCCAGCAGCTTAGGTCTACGCGGGAACACCGGGGAGCTGTTTTTT.

This clonotype was detected many times. The chain carries TRBV7-2 and TRBJ2-2; D remains ambiguous. This CDR3 has 14 residues. Germline loops: CDR1 SGHTA, CDR2 FQGNSA. V was shortened by 7 bases and J by 6 bases, with 15 bases between the two germline ends. The CDR3 is CASIDSGWAGELFF. CDR3 sequence (DNA): TGTGCCAGCATCGACTCCGGGTGGGCCGGGGAGCTGTTTTTT. The entire variable domain, with the rest obtained from reference TRBV7-2 and TRBJ2-2, is as follows: GAGVSQSPSNKVTEKGKDVELRCDPISGHTALYWYRQSLGQGLEFLIYFQGNSAPDKSGLPSDRFSAERTGGSVSTLTIQRTQQEDSAVYLCASIDSGWAGELFFGEGSRLTVL.

This clonotype was seen only a few times. The chain's CDR3 is CASSSIVTGSYEQYF. In nucleotides, the CDR3 is TGTGCCAGCAGCTCCATCGTGACAGGGAGCTACGAGCAGTACTTC. The chain couples TRBV7-4 to TRBJ2-7; 7 bases map to TRBD1. From germline, CDR1 is SGHVT and CDR2 SQSDAQ. Trimming removed 4 bases from V and 3 bases from J; junction bases left unmatched: 9. There are 15 residues in the CDR3.

About this clonotype: Sequence at one end of the junction differs from germline and may be a read error. The V and J genes are TRBV7-2 and TRBJ2-5; maybe TRBD2 (6 bases). The germline gives CDR1 SGHTA, CDR2 FQGNSA. The CDR3 contains 15 residues. CDR3 amino acids: CDSSFSRGIHETQYF. The CDR3 nucleotides read TGTGACAGCAGCTTCTCACGGGGGATACATGAGACCCAGTACTTC.

Written as DNA, the CDR3 is TGTGCCAGCAGCTTAGGCTGGTCAGGGTTAGGGTCTGGGGCCAACGTCCTGACTTTC. Protein product: CASSLGWSGLGSGANVLTF. The chain uses TRBV7-9 and TRBJ2-6, with D perhaps matching TRBD1 (5 bases). Germline values: CDR1 SEHNR, CDR2 FQNEAQ (reference sequence). The CDR3 length is 19 residues. The germline V and J ends were trimmed by 1 base and 1 base, with 17 bases remaining between them.

The J gene is TRBJ2-1, the V gene TRBV4-1; possible D gene TRBD2, 6 bases. V was cut by 4 bases and J by 7 bases, with 17 bases left in between. Germline values: CDR1 MGHRA, CDR2 YSYEKL. This CDR3 has 15 amino acids. The CDR3 is CASSRARLDGNEQFF. In nucleotides, the CDR3 is TGCGCCAGCAGCCGGGCTCGACTAGACGGGAATGAGCAGTTCTTC.

This clonotype was detected once. The rearrangement joins TRBV28 to TRBJ2-1, with 8 bases fitting TRBD1. CDR1 is MDHEN and CDR2 is SYDVKM in the germline V gene. There are 16 residues in the CDR3. J gave up 6 bases and V 2 bases, and 9 bases lay outside the gene matches. The CDR3 region is CASSLEDSTGGNEQFF. For the CDR3, the DNA is TGTGCCAGCAGTTTAGAGGACTCTACAGGGGGCAATGAGCAGTTCTTC.

For this clonotype: This likely comes from a read error, as the CDR3 has no conserved phenylalanine or tryptophan at its end. The rearrangement joins TRBV4-1 to TRBJ2-7; the match to TRBD1 covers 9 bases. CDR3 length equals 15 residues. Looked up from germline, CDR1 is MGHRA and CDR2 is YSYEKL. Losses at the gene ends were 4 bases for V and 2 bases for J; bases not matched to a gene: 6. The CDR3 DNA reads TGCGCCAGCAGCCTCCTGGACAGGGGTCCCTACGAGCAGTACTCC. Its protein is CASSLLDRGPYEQYS.

The chain recombines TRBV19 with TRBJ2-3; 7 bases agree with TRBD2. Germline V gene sequence: CDR1 LNHDA, CDR2 SQIVND (reference sequence). Germline trimming cut 2 bases from V and 4 bases from J; bases unmatched to any gene: 9. The CDR3 has 16 amino acids. The CDR3 bases are TGTGCCAGTAGTATAATCAAGGCTAGCGGACCAGATACGCAGTATTTT. Its translation: CASSIIKASGPDTQYF.

This chain links TRBV14 with TRBJ2-7, with 8 nucleotides matching TRBD1. The CDR3 is 17 residues long. After removal of 2 bases from V and 5 bases from J, the junction contained 14 bases not matched to a gene. Germline CDR1 is SGHDN and CDR2 is FVKESK. CDR3 protein: CASSQTPGQALRDEQYV. CDR3 DNA sequence: TGTGCCAGCAGCCAAACCCCGGGACAGGCTCTACGAGACGAGCAGTACGTC.

Only one count was recorded for this clonotype. V gene TRBV27 combines with J gene TRBJ2-7; tentatively, D is TRBD1 (5 bases). Germline CDR1 and CDR2: MNHEY and SMNVEV (reference sequence). The CDR3 covers 14 residues. Trimming removed 3 bases from V and 2 bases from J, with 11 bases in between. The CDR3 DNA follows: TGTGCCAGCAGTTTTGCAGGGAACCCCTACGAGCAGTACTTC. Translating it yields CASSFAGNPYEQYF.

To note about this clonotype: Since a much larger clone is just one base distant, this may be a read error. The V call is TRBV6-6, the J call TRBJ2-1; D possibly corresponds to TRBD1 (6 bases). This CDR3 is built from 15 residues. Germline CDR1 MNHNY, CDR2 SVGAGI (reference sequence). CDR3 DNA sequence: TGTGCCAGCAGTGTCTTGACAGGCTCCTACAATGAGCGGTTCTTC. Its translation: CASSVLTGSYNERFF.

This clonotype was observed once. The genes are TRBV4-1 and TRBJ2-2; possibly TRBD2 for D (6 bases). From germline, CDR1 is MGHRA and CDR2 YSYEKL. CDR3 length equals 16 residues. V was clipped by 1 base and J by 2 bases, with 11 bases between them. CDR3 amino acids: CASSQGAGLNTGELFF. CDR3 nucleotides: TGCGCCAGCAGCCAAGGGGCGGGGTTAAACACCGGGGAGCTGTTTTTT.

V usage is TRBV2 and J usage is TRBJ1-1, with 9 bases matching TRBD1. CDR3 size: 15 residues. J lost 7 bases, V lost 4 bases, and 10 bases had no gene match. Germline CDR1 is SNHLY and CDR2 is FYNNEI. This CDR3 is CASSANRGRRDEAFF. The CDR3 DNA reads as TGTGCCAGCAGTGCCAACAGGGGGCGGAGAGATGAAGCTTTCTTT.